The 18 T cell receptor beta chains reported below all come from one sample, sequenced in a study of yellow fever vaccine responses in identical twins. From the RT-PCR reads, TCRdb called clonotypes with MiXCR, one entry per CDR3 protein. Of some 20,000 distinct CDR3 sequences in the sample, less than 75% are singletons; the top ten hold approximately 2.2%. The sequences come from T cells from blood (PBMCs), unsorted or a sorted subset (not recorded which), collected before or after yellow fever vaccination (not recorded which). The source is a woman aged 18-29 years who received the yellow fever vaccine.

CDR3 protein: CSVGSETQYF. In DNA, the CDR3 is TGCAGCGTTGGTTCGGAGACCCAGTACTTC. V and J are TRBV29-1 and TRBJ2-5; D gene ambiguous. CDR1 and CDR2 from the germline V gene are SQVTM and ANQGSEA. Trimming removed 4 bases from V and 5 bases from J, with 5 bases in between. This CDR3 spans 10 amino acids.

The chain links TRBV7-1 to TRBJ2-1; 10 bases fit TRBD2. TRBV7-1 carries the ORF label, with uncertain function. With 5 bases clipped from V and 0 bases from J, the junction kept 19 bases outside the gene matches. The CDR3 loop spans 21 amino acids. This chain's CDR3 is CASSAEPLAGVWTSSYNEQFF. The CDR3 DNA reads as TGTGCCAGCAGCGCAGAGCCCCTAGCGGGGGTCTGGACCAGCTCCTACAATGAGCAGTTCTTC.

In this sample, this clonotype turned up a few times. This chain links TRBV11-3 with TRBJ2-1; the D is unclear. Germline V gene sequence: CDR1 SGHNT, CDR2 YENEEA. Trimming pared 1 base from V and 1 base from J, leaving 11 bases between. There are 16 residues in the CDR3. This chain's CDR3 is CASSLVAEISYNEQFF. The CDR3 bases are TGTGCCAGCAGCTTAGTGGCGGAAATATCCTACAATGAGCAGTTCTTC.

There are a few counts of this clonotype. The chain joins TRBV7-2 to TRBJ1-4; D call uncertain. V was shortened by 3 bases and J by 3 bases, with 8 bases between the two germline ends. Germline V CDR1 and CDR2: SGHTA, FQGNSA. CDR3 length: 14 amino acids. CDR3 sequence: CASSFTLANEKLFF. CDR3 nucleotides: TGTGCCAGCAGCTTTACACTCGCTAATGAAAAACTGTTTTTT.

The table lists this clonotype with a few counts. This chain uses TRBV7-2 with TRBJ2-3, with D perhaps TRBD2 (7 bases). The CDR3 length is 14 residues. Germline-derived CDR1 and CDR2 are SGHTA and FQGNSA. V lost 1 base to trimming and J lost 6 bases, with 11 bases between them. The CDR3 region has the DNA TGTGCCAGCAGCTTAGGGGGGGGCGGGGATACGCAGTATTTT. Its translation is CASSLGGGGDTQYF.

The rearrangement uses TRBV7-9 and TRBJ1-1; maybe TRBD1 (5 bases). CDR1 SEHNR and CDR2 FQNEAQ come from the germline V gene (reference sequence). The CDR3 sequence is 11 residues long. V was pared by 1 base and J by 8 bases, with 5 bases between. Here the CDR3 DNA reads TGTGCCAGCAGCTTAGGACAGGAAGCTTTCTTT. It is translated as CASSLGQEAFF.

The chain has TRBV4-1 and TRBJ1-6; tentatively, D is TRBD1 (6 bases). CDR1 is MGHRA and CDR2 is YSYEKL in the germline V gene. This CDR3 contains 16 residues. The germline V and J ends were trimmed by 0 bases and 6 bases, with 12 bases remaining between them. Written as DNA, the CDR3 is TGCGCCAGCAGCCAAGATTATGCCAGGGGTAATTCACCCCTCCACTTT. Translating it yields CASSQDYARGNSPLHF.

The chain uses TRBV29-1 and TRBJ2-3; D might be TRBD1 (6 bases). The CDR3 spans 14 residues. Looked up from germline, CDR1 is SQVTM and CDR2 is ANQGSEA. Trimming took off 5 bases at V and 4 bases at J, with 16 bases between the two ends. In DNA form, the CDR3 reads TGCAGCGTTTTGGACAGAAAAGGTGCAGATACGCAGTATTTT. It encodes CSVLDRKGADTQYF.

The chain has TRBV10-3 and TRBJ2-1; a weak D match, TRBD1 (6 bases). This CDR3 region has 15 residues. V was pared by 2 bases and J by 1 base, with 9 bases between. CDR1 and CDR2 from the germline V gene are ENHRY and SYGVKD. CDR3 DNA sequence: TGTGCCATCAGTGAGAGGGGGAAGTCCTACAATGAGCAGTTCTTC. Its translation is CAISERGKSYNEQFF.

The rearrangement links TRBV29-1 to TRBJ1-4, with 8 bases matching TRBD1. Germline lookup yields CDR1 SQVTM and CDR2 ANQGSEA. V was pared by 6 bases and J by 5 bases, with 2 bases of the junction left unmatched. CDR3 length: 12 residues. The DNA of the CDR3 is TGCAGCGTCGGGACAGGCAATGAAAAACTGTTTTTT. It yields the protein CSVGTGNEKLFF.

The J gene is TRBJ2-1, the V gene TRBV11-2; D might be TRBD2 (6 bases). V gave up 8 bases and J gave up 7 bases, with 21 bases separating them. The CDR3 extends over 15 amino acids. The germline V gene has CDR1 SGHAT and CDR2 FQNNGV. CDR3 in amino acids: CASSFSWEARNEQFF. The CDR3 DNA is TGTGCCAGCTCCTTCTCGTGGGAGGCCAGGAATGAGCAGTTCTTC.

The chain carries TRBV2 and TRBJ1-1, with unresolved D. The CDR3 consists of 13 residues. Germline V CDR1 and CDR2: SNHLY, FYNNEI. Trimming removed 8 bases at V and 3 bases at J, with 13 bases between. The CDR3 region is CASGRSLDTEAFF. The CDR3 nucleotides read TGTGCCAGCGGAAGGTCCCTGGACACTGAAGCTTTCTTT.

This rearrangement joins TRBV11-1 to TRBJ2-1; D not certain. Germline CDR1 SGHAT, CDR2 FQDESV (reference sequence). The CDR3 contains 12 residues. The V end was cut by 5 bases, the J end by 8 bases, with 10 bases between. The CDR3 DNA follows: TGTGCCAGCAGCCTTTCCTATGATGAGCAGTTCTTC. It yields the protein CASSLSYDEQFF.

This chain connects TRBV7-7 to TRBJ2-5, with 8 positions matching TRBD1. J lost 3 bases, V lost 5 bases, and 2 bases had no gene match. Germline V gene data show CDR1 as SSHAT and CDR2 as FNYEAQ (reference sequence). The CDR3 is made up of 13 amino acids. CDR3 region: CASSPGGEETQYF. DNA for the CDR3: TGTGCCAGCAGCCCAGGGGGCGAAGAGACCCAGTACTTC.

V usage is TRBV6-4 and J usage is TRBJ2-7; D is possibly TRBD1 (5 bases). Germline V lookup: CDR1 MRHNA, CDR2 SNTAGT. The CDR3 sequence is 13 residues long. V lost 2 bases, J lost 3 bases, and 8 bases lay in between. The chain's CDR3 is CASSDHRGYEQYV. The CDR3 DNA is TGTGCCAGCAGTGACCATAGGGGCTACGAGCAGTACGTC.

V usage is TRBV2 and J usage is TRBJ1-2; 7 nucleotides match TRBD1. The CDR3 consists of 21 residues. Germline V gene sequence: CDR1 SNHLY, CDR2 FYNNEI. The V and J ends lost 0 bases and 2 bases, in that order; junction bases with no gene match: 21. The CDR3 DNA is TGTGCCAGCAGTGAAGCGGAGGGGGGCACGGGGCTGGGACAGATCAACTATGGCTACACCTTC. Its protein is CASSEAEGGTGLGQINYGYTF.

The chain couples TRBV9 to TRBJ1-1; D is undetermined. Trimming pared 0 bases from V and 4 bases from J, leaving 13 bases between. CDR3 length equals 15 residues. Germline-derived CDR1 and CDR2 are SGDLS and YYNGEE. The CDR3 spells CASSVVVGGGTEAFF. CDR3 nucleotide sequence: TGTGCCAGCAGCGTAGTGGTGGGCGGCGGCACTGAAGCTTTCTTT.

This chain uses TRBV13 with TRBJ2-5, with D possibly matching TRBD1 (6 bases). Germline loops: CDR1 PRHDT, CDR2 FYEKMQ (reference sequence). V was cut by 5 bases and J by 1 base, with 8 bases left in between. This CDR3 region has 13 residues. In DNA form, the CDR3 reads TGTGCCAGCAGCCGACAGGCCCAAGAGACCCAGTACTTC. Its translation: CASSRQAQETQYF.